This TCR beta chain came from a study of regulatory T cells in long-lasting Graves disease. Time point described: persistent/refractory GD, antithyroid drugs over 5 years with positive TRAb. Preparation of the TCR library used RNA extracted from PBMCs. Diagnoses of Graves' disease were made by American Thyroid Association guidelines. This clonotype was recorded a few times. Arm-PCR of CDR3 regions and iRepertoire HTBI primers were used to build TCR beta libraries. Each CDR3 protein gets one entry after TCRdb re-called the multiplex PCR reads with MiXCR. The sample consists of about 340,000 distinct CDR3 sequences, about 19% of them appearing once. Sequences were derived from peripheral blood mononuclear cells (PBMCs), sampled when the disease was refractory, from a patient treated with antithyroid drugs. This sequence originates from a female donor with Graves disease.

CDR3 protein: CASSSRRGEGEGEQYF. The CDR3 nucleotides read TGTGCCAGCAGTTCCCGCCGGGGGGAGGGGGAAGGCGAGCAGTACTTC. This chain links TRBV6-2 or TRBV6-3 with TRBJ2-7, with a possible D match to TRBD2 (7 bases). The germline CDR1 and CDR2 sequences are MNHEY and SVGEGT. This CDR3 comprises 16 residues. With 4 bases removed from V and 6 bases from J, the gap between germline ends came to 22 bases.